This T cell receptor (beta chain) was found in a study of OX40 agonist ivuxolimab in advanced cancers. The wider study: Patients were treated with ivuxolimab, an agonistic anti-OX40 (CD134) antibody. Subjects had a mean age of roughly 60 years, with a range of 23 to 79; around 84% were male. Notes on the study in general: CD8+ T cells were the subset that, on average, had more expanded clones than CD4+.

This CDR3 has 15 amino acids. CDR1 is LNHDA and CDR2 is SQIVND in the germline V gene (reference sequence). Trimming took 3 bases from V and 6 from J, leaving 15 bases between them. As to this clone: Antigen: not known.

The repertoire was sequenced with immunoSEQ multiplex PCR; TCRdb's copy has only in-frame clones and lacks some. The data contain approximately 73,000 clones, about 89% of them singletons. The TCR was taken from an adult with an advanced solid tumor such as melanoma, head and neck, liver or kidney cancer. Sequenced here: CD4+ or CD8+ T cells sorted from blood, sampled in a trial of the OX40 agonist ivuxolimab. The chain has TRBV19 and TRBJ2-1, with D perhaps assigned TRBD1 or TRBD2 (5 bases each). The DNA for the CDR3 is TGTGCCAGTAGTATGGTTGGGGGTTTTGCCAATGAGCAGTTCTTC. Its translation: CASSMVGGFANEQFF.